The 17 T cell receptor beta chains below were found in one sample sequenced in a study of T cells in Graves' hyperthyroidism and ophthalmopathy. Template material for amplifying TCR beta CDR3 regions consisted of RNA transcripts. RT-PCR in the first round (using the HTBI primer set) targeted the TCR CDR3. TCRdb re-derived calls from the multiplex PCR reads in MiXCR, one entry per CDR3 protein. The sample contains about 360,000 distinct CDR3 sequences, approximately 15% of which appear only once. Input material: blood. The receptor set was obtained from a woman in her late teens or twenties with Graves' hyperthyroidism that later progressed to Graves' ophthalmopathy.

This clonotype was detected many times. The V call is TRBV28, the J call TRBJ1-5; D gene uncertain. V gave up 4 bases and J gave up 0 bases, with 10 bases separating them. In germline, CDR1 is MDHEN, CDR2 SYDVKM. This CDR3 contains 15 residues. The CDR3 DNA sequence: TGTGCCAGCAGTTCCTCCCCGGGTAGCAATCAGCCCCAGCATTTT. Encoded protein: CASSSSPGSNQPQHF. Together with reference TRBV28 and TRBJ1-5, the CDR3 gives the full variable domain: DVKVTQSSRYLVKRTGEKVFLECVQDMDHENMFWYRQDPGLGLRLIYFSYDVKMKEKGDIPEGYSVSREKKERFSLILESASTNQTSMYLCASSSSPGSNQPQHFGDGTRLSIL.

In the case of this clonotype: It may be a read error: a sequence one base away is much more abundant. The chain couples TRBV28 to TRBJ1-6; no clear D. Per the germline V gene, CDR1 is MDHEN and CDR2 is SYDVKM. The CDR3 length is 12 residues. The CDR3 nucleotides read TGTACCAGCCGCCACCCTAATTCACCCCTCCACTTT. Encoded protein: CTSRHPNSPLHF. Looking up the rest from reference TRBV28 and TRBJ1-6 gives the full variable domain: DVKVTQSSRYLVKRTGEKVFLECVQDMDHENMFWYRQDPGLGLRLIYFSYDVKMKEKGDIPEGYSVSREKKERFSLILESASTNQTSMYLCTSRHPNSPLHFGNGTRLTVT.

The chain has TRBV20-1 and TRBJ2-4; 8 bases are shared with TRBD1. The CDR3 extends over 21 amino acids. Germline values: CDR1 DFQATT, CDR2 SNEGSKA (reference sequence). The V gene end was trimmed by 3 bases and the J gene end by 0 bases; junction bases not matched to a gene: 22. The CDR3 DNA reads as TGCAGTGCTAGGGCCCCACCCTCGGGACAGGCGAGGGATCTAGCCAAAAACATTCAGTACTTC. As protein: CSARAPPSGQARDLAKNIQYF.

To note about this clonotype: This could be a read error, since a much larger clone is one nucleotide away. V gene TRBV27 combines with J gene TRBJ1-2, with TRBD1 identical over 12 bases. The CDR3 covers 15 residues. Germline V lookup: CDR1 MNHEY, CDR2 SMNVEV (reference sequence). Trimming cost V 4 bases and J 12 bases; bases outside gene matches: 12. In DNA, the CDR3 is TGTGCCAGCAGTTCCCCGGGACAGGGGGCGAAAGGCCACACCTTC. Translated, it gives CASSSPGQGAKGHTF.

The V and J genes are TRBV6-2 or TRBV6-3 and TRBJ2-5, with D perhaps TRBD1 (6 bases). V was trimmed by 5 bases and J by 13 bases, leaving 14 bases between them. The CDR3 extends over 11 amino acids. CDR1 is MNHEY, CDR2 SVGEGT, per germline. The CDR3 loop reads CASSQRQVTYF. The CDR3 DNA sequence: TGTGCCAGCAGTCAGAGACAGGTCACGTACTTC.

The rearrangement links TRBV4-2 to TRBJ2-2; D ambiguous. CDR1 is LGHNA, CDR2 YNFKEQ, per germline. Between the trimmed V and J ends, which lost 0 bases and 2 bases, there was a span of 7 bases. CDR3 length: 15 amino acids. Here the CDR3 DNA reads TGTGCCAGCAGCCAAGATCCGGTTAACACCGGGGAGCTGTTTTTT. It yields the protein CASSQDPVNTGELFF.

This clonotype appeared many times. CDR3 bases: TGCAGTGCCAAGGGACGGCGAACCTACGAGCAGTACTTC. Protein product: CSAKGRRTYEQYF. The J gene is TRBJ2-7, the V gene TRBV20-1; D tentatively reads TRBD1 or TRBD2 (5 bases each). CDR3 size: 13 residues. Trimming removed 6 bases at V and 2 bases at J, with 14 bases between. From germline, CDR1 is DFQATT and CDR2 SNEGSKA (reference sequence).

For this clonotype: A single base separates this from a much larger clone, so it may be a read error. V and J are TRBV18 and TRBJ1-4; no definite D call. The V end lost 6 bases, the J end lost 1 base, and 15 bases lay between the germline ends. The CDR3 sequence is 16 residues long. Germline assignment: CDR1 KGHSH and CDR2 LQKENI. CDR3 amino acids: CASSRGLMRTNEKLFF. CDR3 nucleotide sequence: TGTGCCAGCTCCCGAGGCCTAATGAGAACTAATGAAAAACTGTTTTTT. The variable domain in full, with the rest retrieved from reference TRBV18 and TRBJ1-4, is NAGVMQNPRHLVRRRGQEARLRCSPMKGHSHVYWYRQLPEEGLKFMVYLQKENIIDESGMPKERFSAEFPKEGPSILRIQQVVRGDSAAYFCASSRGLMRTNEKLFFGSGTQLSVL.

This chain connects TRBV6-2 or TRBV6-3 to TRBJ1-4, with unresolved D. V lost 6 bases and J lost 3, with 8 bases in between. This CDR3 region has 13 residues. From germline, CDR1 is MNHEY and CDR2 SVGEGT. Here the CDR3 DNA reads TGTGCCAGCAGGAGGGTGGCTAATGAAAAACTGTTTTTT. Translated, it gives CASRRVANEKLFF.

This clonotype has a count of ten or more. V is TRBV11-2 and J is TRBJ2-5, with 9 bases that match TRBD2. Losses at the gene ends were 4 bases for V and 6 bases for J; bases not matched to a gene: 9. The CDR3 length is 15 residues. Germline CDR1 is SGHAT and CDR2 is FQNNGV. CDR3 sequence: CASSSLAGVVKTQYF. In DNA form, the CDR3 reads TGTGCCAGCAGCTCCTTAGCGGGAGTCGTGAAGACCCAGTACTTC.

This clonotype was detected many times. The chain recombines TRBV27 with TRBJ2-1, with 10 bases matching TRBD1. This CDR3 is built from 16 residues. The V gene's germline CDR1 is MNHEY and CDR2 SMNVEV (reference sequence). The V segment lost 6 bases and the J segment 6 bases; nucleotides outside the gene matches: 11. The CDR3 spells CASSPIGTGEGNEQFF. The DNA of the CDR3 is TGTGCCAGCAGCCCCATAGGGACAGGGGAAGGCAATGAGCAGTTCTTC.

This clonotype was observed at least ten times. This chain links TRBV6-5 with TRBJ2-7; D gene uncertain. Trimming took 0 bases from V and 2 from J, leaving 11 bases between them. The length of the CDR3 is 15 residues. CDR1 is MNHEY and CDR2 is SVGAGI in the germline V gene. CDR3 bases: TGTGCCAGCAGTTACTCGGGAAGTGGGGCCTACGAGCAGTACTTC. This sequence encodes CASSYSGSGAYEQYF.

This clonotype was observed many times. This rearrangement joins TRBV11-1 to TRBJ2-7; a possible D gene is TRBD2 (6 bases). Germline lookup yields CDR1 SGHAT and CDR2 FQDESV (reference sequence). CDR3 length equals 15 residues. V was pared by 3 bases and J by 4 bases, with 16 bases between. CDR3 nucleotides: TGTGCCAGCAGCTTCCAGGGAGGTAGAGAGTACGAGCAGTACTTC. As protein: CASSFQGGREYEQYF.

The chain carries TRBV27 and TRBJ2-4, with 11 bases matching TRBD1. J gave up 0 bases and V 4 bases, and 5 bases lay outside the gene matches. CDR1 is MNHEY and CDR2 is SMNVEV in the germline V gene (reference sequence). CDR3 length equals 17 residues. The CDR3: CASSSGQGGLAKNIQYF. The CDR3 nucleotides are TGTGCCAGCAGTTCGGGACAGGGGGGACTAGCCAAAAACATTCAGTACTTC.

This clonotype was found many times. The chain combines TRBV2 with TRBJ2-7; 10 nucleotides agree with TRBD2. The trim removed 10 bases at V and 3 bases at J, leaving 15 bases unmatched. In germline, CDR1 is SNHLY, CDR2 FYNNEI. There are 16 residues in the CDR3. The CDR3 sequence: CAIDRSSGSWIYEQYF. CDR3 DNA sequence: TGTGCCATTGACCGATCTAGCGGGAGTTGGATCTACGAGCAGTACTTC.

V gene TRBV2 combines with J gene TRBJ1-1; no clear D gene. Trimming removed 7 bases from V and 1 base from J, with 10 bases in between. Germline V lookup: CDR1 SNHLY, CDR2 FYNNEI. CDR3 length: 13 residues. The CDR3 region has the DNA TGTGCCAGCATCCGAGTAGAGAACACTGAAGCTTTCTTT. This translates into CASIRVENTEAFF.

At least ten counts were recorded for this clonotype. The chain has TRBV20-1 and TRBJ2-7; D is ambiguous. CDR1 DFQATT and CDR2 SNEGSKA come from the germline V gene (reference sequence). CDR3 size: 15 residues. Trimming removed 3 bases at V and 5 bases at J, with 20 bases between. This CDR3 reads CSASREHRLSDEQYF. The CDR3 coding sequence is TGCAGTGCTAGCCGCGAGCACCGGCTCTCGGACGAGCAGTACTTC.